Listed below are T cell receptor beta chains from one sample, sequenced in a study of control samples from healthy donors and cancer patients. Repertoires were generated with immunoSEQ multiplex PCR, while TCRdb's copy carries only in-frame clones and drops some. Among tens of thousands of clones listed, 75% to 90% were seen once. Material for sequencing was blood. The receptors shown here come from a man between 65 and 85 years old in good health. Both conserved end residues are part of each CDR3. D genes are given only for firm matches. Size is omitted from some rows. Given values are once, few, many or a class for expanded clones.

v_call	d_call	clone_size	j_call	cdr3_aa	cdr3_nt
TRBV29-1	.	.	TRBJ2-7	CSVENPGYEQYF	TGCAGCGTTGAAAATCCCGGCTACGAGCAGTACTTC
TRBV5-4	TRBD1	.	TRBJ1-2	CASSLGVGGQDYGYTF	TGTGCCAGCAGCTTAGGGGTGGGGGGACAGGATTATGGCTACACCTTC
TRBV11-3	.	once	TRBJ2-1	CASSPRGGLYNEQFF	TGTGCCAGCAGCCCAAGGGGCGGGTTGTACAATGAGCAGTTCTTC
TRBV6-6	TRBD1	medium-sized	TRBJ2-2	CASRDTGVGTGELFF	TGTGCCAGCAGAGACACAGGGGTGGGCACCGGGGAGCTGTTTTTT
TRBV5-6	.	few	TRBJ2-3	CASSLSFGTDTQYF	TGTGCCAGCAGCTTGTCATTCGGTACAGATACGCAGTATTTT
TRBV4-1	.	.	TRBJ1-1	CASSHILRMRNTEAFF	TGCGCCAGCAGCCATATTTTAAGGATGAGGAACACTGAAGCTTTCTTT
TRBV7-2	.	.	TRBJ1-3	CASSRGNRLMSGNTIYF	TGTGCCAGCAGCAGGGGAAACCGATTGATGTCTGGAAACACCATATATTTT
TRBV7-8	.	few	TRBJ2-1	CASSLGSLGDEQFF	TGTGCCAGCAGCTTAGGGTCTCTCGGGGATGAGCAGTTCTTC
TRBV19	.	.	TRBJ1-2	CASSPDRLYGYTF	TGTGCCAGTAGTCCCGACAGGCTCTATGGCTACACCTTC
TRBV19	.	.	TRBJ1-6	CASSLRPERDSPLHF	TGTGCCAGTAGCCTTCGTCCAGAAAGGGACTCACCCCTCCACTTT
TRBV19	.	.	TRBJ1-5	CASSFGRNQPQHF	TGTGCCAGTAGTTTCGGACGGAATCAGCCCCAGCATTTT
TRBV28	.	.	TRBJ1-5	CASSLRSGGNQPQHF	TGTGCCAGCAGTTTGCGGTCCGGGGGCAATCAGCCCCAGCATTTT
TRBV11-2	TRBD1	.	TRBJ1-1	CASSFGQGTEAFF	TGTGCCAGCAGCTTCGGACAGGGGACTGAAGCTTTCTTT
TRBV2	.	.	TRBJ2-1	CASITQRQGGEQFF	TGTGCCAGCATCACCCAAAGACAGGGAGGTGAGCAGTTCTTC
TRBV18	.	.	TRBJ1-5	CASSPDSNQPQHF	TGTGCCAGCTCACCCGATAGCAATCAGCCCCAGCATTTT
TRBV2	.	.	TRBJ1-4	CASTDQREKLFF	TGTGCCAGCACCGACCAGAGGGAAAAACTGTTTTTT
TRBV7-6	.	.	TRBJ1-5	CASSLSPGSNQPQHF	TGTGCCAGCAGCTTATCGCCCGGGAGCAATCAGCCCCAGCATTTT
TRBV3-1/TRBV3-2	.	.	TRBJ1-5	CASSQGMRQPQHF	TGTGCCAGCAGCCAAGGGATGAGGCAGCCCCAGCATTTT
TRBV5-1	.	.	TRBJ1-4	CASSLSVRDNEKLFF	TGCGCCAGCAGCTTGTCAGTCAGGGACAATGAAAAACTGTTTTTT
TRBV28	TRBD1	.	TRBJ1-6	CASRPGTGDNSPLHF	TGTGCCAGCAGGCCCGGGACAGGAGATAATTCACCCCTCCACTTT
TRBV5-1	TRBD2	.	TRBJ2-5	CASRSTGSGSETQYF	TGCGCCAGCAGGTCAACGGGTAGCGGGAGCGAGACCCAGTACTTC
TRBV11-2	.	.	TRBJ1-1	CASRSRNTEAFF	TGTGCCAGCAGGTCCCGGAACACTGAAGCTTTCTTT
TRBV25-1	.	.	TRBJ2-3	CASSDMRGRSSTDTQYF	TGTGCCAGCAGTGACATGAGGGGGAGGTCCAGCACAGATACGCAGTATTTT
TRBV4-2	.	.	TRBJ2-7	CASSQDGSAGRDEQYF	TGTGCCAGCAGCCAAGATGGGAGCGCCGGCCGGGACGAGCAGTACTTC
TRBV27	TRBD2	.	TRBJ2-3	CASSKEPGEAGGTDTQYF	TGTGCCAGCAGTAAAGAGCCTGGGGAAGCGGGAGGCACAGATACGCAGTATTTT
TRBV3-1/TRBV3-2	.	.	TRBJ2-3	CASSSLGDTQYF	TGTGCCAGCAGCTCTCTAGGAGATACGCAGTATTTT
TRBV19	.	once	TRBJ1-6	CASSPRTGTPPGDSPLHF	TGTGCCAGTAGTCCCCGCACCGGGACCCCTCCGGGGGATTCACCCCTCCACTTT
TRBV28	TRBD1	.	TRBJ2-5	CASSFSPGLGTVQETQYF	TGTGCCAGCAGTTTTTCCCCTGGGCTTGGGACAGTCCAAGAGACCCAGTACTTC
TRBV7-9	.	few	TRBJ1-6	CASSTGQNNSPLHF	TGTGCCAGCAGCACTGGACAGAATAATTCACCCCTCCACTTT
TRBV9	TRBD1	.	TRBJ1-1	CASSVSAGDSMTEAFF	TGTGCCAGCAGCGTGTCGGCGGGGGACAGTATGACTGAAGCTTTCTTT
TRBV16	.	.	TRBJ2-1	CASTPYVGRNTYNEQFF	TGTGCCAGCACCCCATATGTCGGGAGAAACACCTACAATGAGCAGTTCTTC
TRBV19	.	.	TRBJ2-5	CASSMSHQETQYF	TGTGCCAGTAGTATGTCTCATCAAGAGACCCAGTACTTC
TRBV7-2	.	.	TRBJ1-2	CASSAKAGMIYGYTF	TGTGCCAGCAGCGCCAAGGCAGGGATGATCTATGGCTACACCTTC
TRBV2	.	few	TRBJ2-6	CASTTDQSGANVLTF	TGTGCCAGCACCACAGACCAATCTGGGGCCAACGTCCTGACTTTC
TRBV28	.	.	TRBJ1-2	CASSFGGDYGYTF	TGTGCCAGCAGTTTCGGGGGGGACTATGGCTACACCTTC
TRBV19	.	.	TRBJ2-7	CASRPRGGLSEQYF	TGTGCCAGCCGACCTAGAGGGGGGCTAAGCGAGCAGTACTTC
TRBV18	.	once	TRBJ2-1	CASSPGTSSYNEQFF	TGTGCCAGCTCGCCCGGGACAAGTTCCTACAATGAGCAGTTCTTC
TRBV5-1	TRBD2	.	TRBJ2-3	CASSPSTSAYTDTQYF	TGCGCCAGCAGCCCGAGCACTAGCGCCTACACAGATACGCAGTATTTT
TRBV4-2	.	.	TRBJ2-7	CASSQETGHEQYF	TGTGCCAGCAGCCAAGAAACAGGGCACGAGCAGTACTTC
TRBV11-3	TRBD2	few	TRBJ2-5	CASSLDRRLAVGETQYF	TGTGCCAGCAGCTTAGATCGGAGACTAGCGGTGGGGGAGACCCAGTACTTC
TRBV7-9	.	few	TRBJ1-3	CASSLEMDSGNTIYF	TGTGCCAGCAGCTTAGAAATGGATTCTGGAAACACCATATATTTT
TRBV27	.	.	TRBJ2-5	CASSLGREETQYF	TGTGCCAGCAGTTTAGGCAGGGAAGAGACCCAGTACTTC
TRBV5-6	.	.	TRBJ1-4	CASSYLGRTSQKLFF	TGTGCCAGCAGCTACCTTGGACGGACCTCCCAAAAACTGTTTTTT
TRBV11-2	.	.	TRBJ2-7	CASSYGRTVIYEQYF	TGTGCCAGCAGCTACGGGAGGACAGTTATCTACGAGCAGTACTTC
TRBV28	TRBD2	.	TRBJ2-5	CASSPATSGETAQYF	TGTGCCAGCAGCCCCGCCACTAGCGGGGAGACGGCCCAGTACTTC
TRBV10-2	.	.	TRBJ1-6	CASSGGRPSSYNSPLHF	TGCGCCAGCAGTGGCGGCAGGCCGAGCTCCTATAATTCACCCCTCCACTTT
TRBV5-8	.	.	TRBJ1-5	CASSFRGLSNQPQHF	TGTGCCAGCAGCTTTCGGGGGCTGAGCAATCAGCCCCAGCATTTT
TRBV28	.	.	TRBJ1-3	CASSLYGTSVGNTIYF	TGTGCCAGCAGTTTATACGGGACATCTGTTGGAAACACCATATATTTT
TRBV19	.	.	TRBJ1-3	CASTPDSRRSGNTIYF	TGTGCCAGTACTCCGGACAGCCGCCGCTCTGGAAACACCATATATTTT
TRBV24-1	TRBD1	.	TRBJ1-5	CATSGWTGASNQPQHF	TGTGCCACCAGTGGTTGGACAGGGGCGAGCAATCAGCCCCAGCATTTT
TRBV19	.	.	TRBJ1-1	CASVMNTEAFF	TGTGCCAGCGTGATGAACACTGAAGCTTTCTTT
TRBV25-1	.	.	TRBJ1-2	CASSENYGYTF	TGTGCCAGCAGTGAGAACTATGGCTACACCTTC
TRBV5-5	TRBD2	.	TRBJ2-3	CASSPGGPGDTQYF	TGTGCCAGCAGCCCGGGGGGGCCCGGGGATACGCAGTATTTT